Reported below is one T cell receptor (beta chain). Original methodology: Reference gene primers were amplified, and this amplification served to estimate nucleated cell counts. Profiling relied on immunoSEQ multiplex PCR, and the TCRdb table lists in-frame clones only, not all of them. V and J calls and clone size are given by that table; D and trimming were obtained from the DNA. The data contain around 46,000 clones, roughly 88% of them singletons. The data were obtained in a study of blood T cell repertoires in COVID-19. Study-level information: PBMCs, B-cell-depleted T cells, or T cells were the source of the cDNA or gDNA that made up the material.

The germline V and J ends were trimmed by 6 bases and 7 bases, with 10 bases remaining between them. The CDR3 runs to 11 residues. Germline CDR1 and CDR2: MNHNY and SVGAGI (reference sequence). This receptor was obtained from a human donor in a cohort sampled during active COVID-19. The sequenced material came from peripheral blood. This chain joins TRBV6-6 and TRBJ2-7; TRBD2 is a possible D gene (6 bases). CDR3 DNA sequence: TGTGCCAGCAGCCACGCGGGGGAGCAGTACTTC. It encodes CASSHAGEQYF.